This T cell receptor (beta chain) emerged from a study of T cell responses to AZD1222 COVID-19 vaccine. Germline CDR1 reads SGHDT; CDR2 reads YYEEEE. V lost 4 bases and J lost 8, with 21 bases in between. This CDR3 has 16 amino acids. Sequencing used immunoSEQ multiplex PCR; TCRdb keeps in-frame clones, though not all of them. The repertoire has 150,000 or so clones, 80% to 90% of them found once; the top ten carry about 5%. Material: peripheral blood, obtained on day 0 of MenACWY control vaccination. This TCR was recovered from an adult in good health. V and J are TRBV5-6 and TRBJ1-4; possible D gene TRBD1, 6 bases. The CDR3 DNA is TGTGCCAGCAGCCAATTCCAGGGGCCTGTGATCGAAAAACTGTTTTTT. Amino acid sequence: CASSQFQGPVIEKLFF.